This TCR beta chain was obtained from a study of OX40 agonist ivuxolimab in advanced cancers. Between the trimmed V and J ends, which lost 6 bases and 4 bases, there was a span of 13 bases. This CDR3 comprises 13 residues. Germline V gene lookup returns CDR1 MNHEY and CDR2 SVGAGI. This table comes from immunoSEQ multiplex PCR, and its TCRdb copy is limited to in-frame clones, with some not included. The sample shows approximately 82,000 clones, just over 85% of them seen only once. The chain carries TRBV6-5 and TRBJ2-7; D is unresolved. The clonotype comes from an adult with an advanced solid tumor such as melanoma, head and neck, liver or kidney cancer. The sequencing used CD4+ or CD8+ T cells sorted from blood, collected in a trial of the OX40 agonist ivuxolimab. The CDR3 DNA follows: TGTGCCAGCAGCCGTCTTGGAATTTACGAGCAGTACTTC. The encoded protein is CASSRLGIYEQYF.